This entry is about one T cell receptor (beta chain). The antigen remains unidentified. The sample originates from a study of CD8 T cell repertoires and HIV-1 epitope variants. V lost 2 bases and J 7 bases, leaving 6 bases between the germline ends. The CDR3 loop spans 12 amino acids. Germline V gene sequence: CDR1 MNHEY, CDR2 SVGAGI. Method: immunoSEQ multiplex PCR; TCRdb's copy keeps in-frame clones and lacks some. The sample has approximately 5,600 clones; 65% to 80% are singletons. V gene TRBV6-5 combines with J gene TRBJ2-1; D is possibly TRBD2 (5 bases). The receptor comes from a male donor with HIV. Sequenced sample: cultured CD8+ T cells derived from PBMCs. The CDR3: CASSYTGNEQFF. In nucleotides, the CDR3 is TGTGCCAGCAGTTACACGGGGAATGAGCAGTTCTTC.